The next 9 T cell receptor beta chains were all read from a single sample in a study of cytomegalovirus exposure and HLA in healthy donors. The PCR contained 60 Vbeta and 13 Jbeta primers. TCRdb's copy holds only in-frame clones and misses some; the assay was immunoSEQ multiplex PCR. The data show approximately 140,000 clones, approximately 79% seen once. What was sequenced was PBMCs. All receptors derive from a man aged 50-60 years in good health and CMV-seropositive.

CDR3 in amino acids: CASSLWLAGAQDTQYF. CDR3 nucleotide sequence: TGTGCCAGCAGCTTGTGGTTAGCGGGAGCTCAAGATACGCAGTATTTT. The chain joins TRBV5-4 to TRBJ2-3; 9 nucleotides align to TRBD2. The CDR3 consists of 16 residues. Trimming took 1 base from V and 5 from J; bases not matched to a gene: 8. CDR1 and CDR2 from the germline V gene are SGHNT and YYREEE (reference sequence).

This rearrangement joins TRBV18 to TRBJ2-7; 8 nucleotides agree with TRBD1. This CDR3 has 17 residues. Per germline, CDR1 KGHSH and CDR2 LQKENI. V lost 4 bases, J lost 2 bases, and 13 bases stayed unmatched. The CDR3 protein is CASSHKHRGMSAYEQYF. CDR3 coding DNA: TGTGCCAGCTCACACAAACACAGGGGGATGAGCGCCTACGAGCAGTACTTC.

The V and J genes are TRBV28 and TRBJ2-1, with a weak D call TRBD1 (5 bases). Per germline, CDR1 MDHEN and CDR2 SYDVKM. Trimming cost V 4 bases and J 10 bases, with 11 bases left between them. The CDR3 covers 12 residues. The CDR3 coding sequence is TGTGCCAGCAGTTCACAGGCCCGAGAGCAGTTCTTC. It yields the protein CASSSQAREQFF.

The chain joins TRBV18 to TRBJ2-7, with D maybe TRBD1 (6 bases). The length of the CDR3 is 14 residues. CDR1 KGHSH and CDR2 LQKENI come from the germline V gene. Trimming cost V 4 bases and J 2 bases, with 12 bases left between them. CDR3 amino acids: CASSRDTTAYEQYF. CDR3 nucleotide sequence: TGTGCCAGCTCACGGGACACAACCGCCTACGAGCAGTACTTC.

The CDR3 spells CASSPIAGGAATGELFF. The CDR3 region has the DNA TGTGCCAGCAGCCCAATAGCGGGAGGGGCAGCCACCGGGGAGCTGTTTTTT. The V and J genes are TRBV5-4 and TRBJ2-2, with TRBD2 matching over 11 bases. The junction had 9 bases not matched to a gene; V was cut back by 4 bases and J by 4 bases. The CDR3 covers 17 residues. CDR1 is SGHNT and CDR2 is YYREEE in the germline V gene (reference sequence).

This chain joins TRBV6-1 and TRBJ2-1, with TRBD2 matching 10 bases. Trimming at V came to 6 bases and at J to 4 bases, leaving 6 bases not matched to a gene. The germline gives CDR1 MNHNS, CDR2 SASEGT. The CDR3 totals 15 residues. The CDR3 is CASSRSGRAYNEQFF. CDR3 coding DNA: TGTGCCAGCAGCAGAAGCGGGAGGGCTTACAATGAGCAGTTCTTC.

As concerns this clone: At one of its ends the junction is not consistent with the germline gene, which may arise from a read error. CDR3 loop: CTSSLSGGNTQYF. CDR3 in DNA: TGTACCAGCAGTTTATCCGGCGGTAATACGCAGTATTTT. V gene TRBV27 combines with J gene TRBJ2-3; D is uncertain. The CDR3 is made up of 13 amino acids. Germline loops: CDR1 MNHEY, CDR2 SMNVEV (reference sequence).

Regarding this clone: Other nucleotide sequences in the sample specify the same CDR3. The rearrangement uses TRBV5-1 and TRBJ2-7, with D possibly being TRBD1 (5 bases). The CDR3 totals 15 residues. The V gene lost 0 bases and the J gene lost 1 base, with 11 bases spanning the gap. Germline values: CDR1 SGHRS, CDR2 YFSETQ. Written as DNA, the CDR3 is TGCGCCAGCAGCTTGGATCCAGGGTCATCCTACGAGCAGTACTTC. It is translated as CASSLDPGSSYEQYF.

This clone was recorded a few times. One end of the junction fails to match germline, which may point to a read error. The gene calls are TRBV10-3 and TRBJ1-5; D not certain. Per the germline V gene, CDR1 is ENHRY and CDR2 is SYGVKD. The CDR3 covers 12 residues. The CDR3 nucleotides read TGTGCCAGCAGTCCCGGGATTGCTTCTCCGCATTTT. Its protein product is CASSPGIASPHF.